The present TCR beta chain was sequenced within a study of early T cells in non-severe SARS-CoV-2 infection (dated by TCRdb to about 2021). A note on the overall study: Because TCR sequencing relied on bulk RNA taken from unsorted whole blood, pairing of alpha and beta chains was not possible. What the research found in general, with its limitations: VDJdb matching was skewed toward anti-spike CD8 responses, so virus-specific expansions were likely underestimated and private and CD4 specificities were missed.

The library was generated by 5' RACE. The run used a NextSeq 500. Unique molecular identifiers were attached to individual cDNA molecules in the TCR library protocol so that sequencing error and PCR bias could be corrected. TCR alpha and beta chains were both sequenced, and the abundances of alpha and beta sequences in each sample were closely correlated with each other. The published analysis was carried out like this. V gene, J gene and CDR3 annotation of TCR sequences was performed with Decombinator V4. Expanded TCRs were defined as changing significantly between any two time points under a Poisson model with p below 0.0001. TCR abundances were normalised to the total number of TCRs sequenced per sample and expressed as counts per million. TRAV1-2 paired with TRAJ12, TRAJ20 or TRAJ33 defined MAIT TCRs, while TRAV10 paired with TRAJ18 defined iNKT TCRs. VDJdb, accessed on 1 November 2021, was searched for TCRs annotated for CMV, EBV and SARS-CoV-2, and TCRs annotated for more than one antigen were excluded. Using fastp at Q25 and MiXCR, TCRdb reprocessed the public reads and kept productive beta chains. Identical CDR3 protein sequences are pooled into one entry, listed with their most common genes and DNA. The authors' filters were not applied to this entry. The sample table shows tens of thousands of distinct CDR3 sequences, and 7% to 10% are seen once. More than 20% of the sample comes from the top ten.

In its sample, this clonotype was seen a few times. Its antigen has not been determined. Nothing much larger sits one base from this clone, and base qualities are not available. The CDR3 has 15 amino acids, counting the end cysteine and phenylalanine. Of all the DNA, just the CDR3 is kept, 45 bases in frame from base 1. V is reduced by 1 base and J by 2 bases, leaving a spacing of 12 bases between them. A case-control design nested within a healthcare worker cohort in London, UK, was used, with weekly nasopharyngeal swab PCR tests and blood sampling performed. Between 23 and 31 March 2020, the week of the UK lockdown, healthcare workers were enrolled and then followed up weekly for as long as 16 weeks.

The receptor comes from an adult who was a healthcare worker with PCR-confirmed SARS-CoV-2 infection or an uninfected control (not recorded which). Sample: whole blood. Recombination connected TRBV12-3 or TRBV12-4 to TRBJ2-7; the D gene is not confidently resolved. In nucleotide form, the sequence is TGTGCCAGCAGTTTAGGGCAGCCTGGCGCCTACGAGCAGTACTTC. This translates into CASSLGQPGAYEQYF.